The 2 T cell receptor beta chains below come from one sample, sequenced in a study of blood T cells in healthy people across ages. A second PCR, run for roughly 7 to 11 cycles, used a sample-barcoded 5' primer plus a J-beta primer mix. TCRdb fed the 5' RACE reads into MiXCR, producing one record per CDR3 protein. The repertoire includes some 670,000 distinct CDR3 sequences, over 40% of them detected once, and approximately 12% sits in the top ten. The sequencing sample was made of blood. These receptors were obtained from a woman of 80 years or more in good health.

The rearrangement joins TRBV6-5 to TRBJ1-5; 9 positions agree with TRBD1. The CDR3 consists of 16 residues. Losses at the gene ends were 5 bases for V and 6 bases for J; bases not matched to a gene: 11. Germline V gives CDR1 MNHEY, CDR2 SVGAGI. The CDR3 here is CASSRRRDRESQPQHF. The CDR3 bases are TGTGCCAGCAGTCGCCGAAGGGACAGGGAAAGTCAGCCCCAGCATTTT.

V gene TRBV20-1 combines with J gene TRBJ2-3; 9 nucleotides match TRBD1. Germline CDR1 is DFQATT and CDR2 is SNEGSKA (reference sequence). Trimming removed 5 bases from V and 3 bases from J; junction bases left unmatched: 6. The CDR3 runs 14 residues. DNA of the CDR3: TGCAGTGCTCCCACAGGGGGCTGGACAGATACGCAGTATTTT. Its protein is CSAPTGGWTDTQYF.